The next 32 T cell receptor beta chains were all read from a single sample in a study of Ad26.COV2.S vaccination and SARS-CoV-2 variants. Specified treatment: about 20 received Ad26.COV2.S at low or high dose, single or two shots; several received placebo; per-sample allocation not given. On day 63 after the first injection, vaccine and placebo recipients gave samples. The method was immunoSEQ multiplex PCR; TCRdb's version includes in-frame clones alone and lacks a portion of them. The sample lists some 520,000 clones, around 85% occurring once. This specimen consisted of peripheral blood, obtained in a trial of Ad26.COV2.S vaccine versus placebo. Every receptor here comes from a person between 18 and 65 years old who received the Ad26.COV2.S COVID-19 vaccine or a placebo.

V is TRBV6-5 and J is TRBJ1-5, with 8 positions matching TRBD1. The CDR3 is 15 residues long. CDR1 is MNHEY and CDR2 is SVGAGI in the germline V gene. Trimming cost V 6 bases and J 1 base; bases outside gene matches: 5. CDR3 amino acids: CASRRTGWSNQPQHF. Here the CDR3 DNA reads TGTGCCAGCAGAAGGACAGGGTGGAGCAATCAGCCCCAGCATTTT.

The CDR3 here is CASSPGGSNGYTF. CDR3 DNA: TGTGCCAGCAGCCCGGGGGGGAGCAATGGCTACACCTTC. This chain joins TRBV28 and TRBJ1-2; tentatively, D is TRBD1 (5 bases). Trimming stripped 6 bases from V and 6 bases from J, with 14 bases between. This CDR3 has 13 residues. Germline V gene data show CDR1 as MDHEN and CDR2 as SYDVKM.

The V gene is TRBV6-2 or TRBV6-3, the J gene TRBJ2-5; D gene unclear. The CDR3 loop spans 16 amino acids. V was trimmed by 5 bases and J by 6 bases, leaving 22 bases between them. In germline, CDR1 is MNHEY, CDR2 SVGEGT. CDR3 DNA sequence: TGTGCCAGCAGTCCCTTGACAACCCTCCCCTCTCAGACCCAGTACTTC. This sequence encodes CASSPLTTLPSQTQYF.

V usage is TRBV19 and J usage is TRBJ2-1, with 8 bases that match TRBD2. J was trimmed by 8 bases and V by 1 base; bases with no gene match: 4. This CDR3 has 14 residues. Germline V gives CDR1 LNHDA, CDR2 SQIVND (reference sequence). CDR3 in DNA: TGTGCCAGTAGTATAGTAGCGGGAATCCATGAGCAGTTCTTC. Its protein product is CASSIVAGIHEQFF.

The chain recombines TRBV4-2 with TRBJ2-2, with 7 bases aligning to TRBD2. Germline assignment: CDR1 LGHNA and CDR2 YNFKEQ. The junction had 3 bases not matched to a gene; V was cut back by 0 bases and J by 2 bases. CDR3 length equals 16 residues. As DNA, the CDR3 is TGTGCCAGCAGCCAAGATGTAGCGGGTAACACCGGGGAGCTGTTTTTT. Amino acids: CASSQDVAGNTGELFF.

The V and J genes are TRBV24-1 and TRBJ2-3; D might be TRBD2 (6 bases). The CDR3 spans 15 residues. CDR1 and CDR2 from the germline V gene are KGHDR and SFDVKD. V gave up 5 bases and J gave up 0 bases, with 11 bases separating them. This CDR3 is CATSVFGTSTDTQYF. Here the CDR3 DNA reads TGTGCCACCAGTGTCTTCGGGACTAGCACAGATACGCAGTATTTT.

The gene calls are TRBV7-9 and TRBJ1-2, with no clear D. Trimming pared 2 bases from V and 8 bases from J, leaving 12 bases between. Germline CDR1 is SEHNR and CDR2 is FQNEAQ (reference sequence). The CDR3 is made up of 13 amino acids. CDR3 nucleotides: TGTGCCAGCAGCTTACTCCGAGACGAAGGCTACACCTTC. Protein sequence: CASSLLRDEGYTF.

The gene calls are TRBV10-3 and TRBJ2-1, with TRBD2 as a possible D gene (6 bases). Germline CDR1 ENHRY, CDR2 SYGVKD. Trimming cost V 10 bases and J 6 bases, with 16 bases left between them. The length of the CDR3 is 13 residues. The CDR3 protein is CARGTEGINEQFF. The CDR3 coding sequence is TGTGCCAGAGGGACGGAGGGAATCAATGAGCAGTTCTTC.

The chain recombines TRBV27 with TRBJ2-2; 7 bases map to TRBD2. With V trimmed by 6 bases and J by 6 bases, 16 bases remained unmatched. CDR3 length equals 17 residues. Germline V CDR1 and CDR2: MNHEY, SMNVEV (reference sequence). CDR3 nucleotides: TGTGCCAGCAGCCCAAGCGGTGTGGGAGGGCCCCCCGGGGAGCTGTTTTTT. Its translation is CASSPSGVGGPPGELFF.

This chain uses TRBV10-1 with TRBJ2-2; D is perhaps TRBD1 or TRBD2 (6 bases each). With 6 bases removed from V and 5 bases from J, the gap between germline ends came to 19 bases. The CDR3 has 16 amino acids. Germline CDR1 reads WNHNN; CDR2 reads SYGVQD (reference sequence). CDR3: CASRAGHPRGTGELFF. As DNA, the CDR3 is TGCGCCAGCAGGGCGGGACACCCCCGTGGGACCGGGGAGCTGTTTTTT.

The chain is built from TRBV5-8 and TRBJ1-2; the D gene is possibly TRBD1 (5 bases). V was shortened by 4 bases and J by 0 bases, with 19 bases between the two germline ends. This CDR3 is 17 amino acids long. Germline CDR1 reads SGHTS; CDR2 reads YDEGEE. The DNA of the CDR3 is TGTGCCAGCAGCCTGGGGGTGGGAGAGGAAGCTAACTATGGCTACACCTTC. The encoded protein is CASSLGVGEEANYGYTF. Full variable domain (missing parts from reference TRBV5-8 and TRBJ1-2): EAGVTQSPTHLIKTRGQQATLRCSPISGHTSVYWYQQALGLGLQFLLWYDEGEERNRGNFPPRFSGRQFPNYSSELNVNALELEDSALYLCASSLGVGEEANYGYTFGSGTRLTVV.

V and J are TRBV2 and TRBJ2-2; 7 bases align to TRBD1. The CDR3 loop spans 15 amino acids. Germline V CDR1 and CDR2: SNHLY, FYNNEI. J was trimmed by 5 bases and V by 6 bases; bases with no gene match: 9. CDR3 DNA: TGTGCCAGCAGGGTCGACAGGGTAGGGACCGGGGAGCTGTTTTTT. It is translated as CASRVDRVGTGELFF.

This clone has at least ten counts. The rearrangement links TRBV2 to TRBJ2-2; D unresolved. V was cut by 1 base and J by 5 bases, with 8 bases left in between. Germline CDR1 is SNHLY and CDR2 is FYNNEI. This CDR3 region has 14 residues. The CDR3 region is CASSEGFLTGELFF. CDR3 bases: TGTGCCAGCAGTGAAGGCTTCCTGACCGGGGAGCTGTTTTTT.

For this clone: The junction does not match germline at one end; this may be a read error. V gene TRBV30 combines with J gene TRBJ1-4, with 9 bases fitting TRBD1. The CDR3 covers 10 residues. Germline CDR1 and CDR2: GTSNPN and SVGIG (reference sequence). CDR3 bases: TGTGCCTGGGGGGGACAGGGTTTGGTTTTT. This encodes CAWGGQGLVF.

The chain links TRBV7-3 to TRBJ2-1; unclear D gene. Germline loops: CDR1 SGHTA, CDR2 FQGTGA. Trimming left V 2 bases short and J 8 bases short, with 4 bases between. The CDR3 is 11 amino acids. CDR3 DNA sequence: TGTGCCAGCAGCTTAGACCATGAGCAGTTCTTC. Translated, it gives CASSLDHEQFF.

The V and J genes are TRBV25-1 and TRBJ1-6; the D gene is possibly TRBD1 (5 bases). V lost 5 bases and J lost 5, with 13 bases in between. CDR1 is MGHDK, CDR2 SYGVNS, per germline. The CDR3 length is 15 residues. Here the CDR3 reads CASSWGSEHNSPLHF. DNA for the CDR3: TGTGCCAGCAGTTGGGGCAGCGAACATAATTCACCCCTCCACTTT.

The chain is built from TRBV4-1 and TRBJ2-1; 7 bases align to TRBD2. This CDR3 has 16 residues. V was pared by 3 bases and J by 2 bases, with 7 bases of the junction left unmatched. Germline lookup yields CDR1 MGHRA and CDR2 YSYEKL. CDR3 sequence: CASSQMERGAYNEQFF. The CDR3 DNA reads TGCGCCAGCAGCCAGATGGAACGGGGGGCCTACAATGAGCAGTTCTTC.

The chain carries TRBV4-2 and TRBJ2-3; D is uncertain. The length of the CDR3 is 13 residues. Germline CDR1 and CDR2: LGHNA and YNFKEQ. The germline V and J ends were trimmed by 1 base and 3 bases, with 5 bases remaining between them. CDR3: CASSQAGTDTQYF. CDR3 in DNA: TGTGCCAGCAGCCAAGCGGGTACAGATACGCAGTATTTT.

V and J are TRBV28 and TRBJ2-7; no firm D call. Germline CDR1 is MDHEN and CDR2 is SYDVKM. The CDR3 is 14 residues long. V was cut by 3 bases and J by 2 bases, with 11 bases left in between. CDR3 bases: TGTGCCAGCAGTTTGTTGGGTCGAGCCTACGAGCAGTACTTC. Translating it yields CASSLLGRAYEQYF.

Regarding this clone: The identical CDR3 is also encoded by other nucleotide sequences in the sample. The J gene is TRBJ2-7, the V gene TRBV27; D may be TRBD1 or TRBD2 (5 bases each). V shed 3 bases and J shed 7 bases, with 13 bases lying between them. This CDR3 spans 13 amino acids. From germline, CDR1 is MNHEY and CDR2 SMNVEV (reference sequence). The chain's CDR3 is CASSFRGAGEQYF. The CDR3 DNA reads TGTGCCAGCAGTTTCCGGGGTGCAGGGGAGCAGTACTTC.

The chain has TRBV2 and TRBJ2-1; 10 nucleotides agree with TRBD2. The germline gives CDR1 SNHLY, CDR2 FYNNEI. The CDR3 consists of 15 residues. V trimming: 10 bases; J trimming: 6 bases; junction bases outside the gene matches: 12. The chain's CDR3 is CAIPRRLAGTNEQFF. The CDR3 bases are TGTGCCATCCCACGGAGACTAGCGGGCACCAATGAGCAGTTCTTC.

CDR3 in DNA: TGTGCCAGCAGCCAAGAAGGGGAAATACAGCCCCAGCATTTT. It codes for CASSQEGEIQPQHF. The chain uses TRBV4-2 and TRBJ1-5, with TRBD1 as a possible D gene (5 bases). V was trimmed by 0 bases and J by 7 bases, leaving 10 bases between them. Per the germline V gene, CDR1 is LGHNA and CDR2 is YNFKEQ. There are 14 residues in the CDR3.

J is TRBJ1-5 and V is TRBV6-5; D gene uncertain. The V gene's germline CDR1 is MNHEY and CDR2 SVGAGI. V was trimmed by 6 bases and J by 1 base, leaving 13 bases between them. The CDR3 spans 15 residues. In DNA, the CDR3 is TGTGCCAGCAGAACTCATGACGGAAGCAATCAGCCCCAGCATTTT. It codes for CASRTHDGSNQPQHF.

The chain carries TRBV20-1 and TRBJ2-7; D not resolved. Per germline, CDR1 DFQATT and CDR2 SNEGSKA (reference sequence). V gave up 5 bases and J gave up 7 bases, with 9 bases separating them. The CDR3 loop spans 10 amino acids. The CDR3 protein is CSALRVEQYF. CDR3 DNA sequence: TGCAGTGCTCTTCGGGTAGAGCAGTACTTC.

In the case of this clone: Compared with germline, one end of the junction differs, possibly owing to a read error. The chain combines TRBV29-1 with TRBJ1-1, with D possibly matching TRBD1 (6 bases). The CDR3 length is 14 residues. The germline gives CDR1 SQVTM, CDR2 ANQGSEA. The CDR3 protein is CSVKDRQLNTEAFF. The DNA for the CDR3 is TGCAGCGTTAAAGACAGGCAACTGAACACTGAAGCTTTCTTT.

The chain joins TRBV7-6 to TRBJ2-1, with TRBD2 matching 8 bases. The CDR3 sequence is 16 residues long. The V and J ends lost 1 base and 7 bases, in that order; junction bases with no gene match: 9. The germline CDR1 and CDR2 sequences are SGHVS and FNYEAQ. The CDR3 loop reads CASSLESREGRNEQFF. DNA for the CDR3: TGTGCCAGCAGCTTAGAATCCCGGGAGGGCAGGAATGAGCAGTTCTTC. The full variable domain, its missing parts supplied by reference TRBV7-6 and TRBJ2-1, is GAGVSQSPRYKVTKRGQDVALRCDPISGHVSLYWYRQALGQGPEFLTYFNYEAQQDKSGLPNDRFSAERPEGSISTLTIQRTEQRDSAMYRCASSLESREGRNEQFFGPGTRLTVL.

J is TRBJ1-2 and V is TRBV9; TRBD1 matches 7 bases. The CDR3 spans 15 residues. Per the germline V gene, CDR1 is SGDLS and CDR2 is YYNGEE. V lost 0 bases and J lost 8; bases outside the gene matches: 10. CDR3 DNA sequence: TGTGCCAGCAGCGTAGCTCCAGAGGGGGCAGAGGGCTACACCTTC. Translating it yields CASSVAPEGAEGYTF.

The V gene is TRBV15, the J gene TRBJ2-1; TRBD1 matches 7 bases. The CDR3 is made up of 14 amino acids. Unmatched junction bases numbered 3, after V lost 1 base and J lost 6 bases. Germline loops: CDR1 LNHNV, CDR2 YYDKDF (reference sequence). The CDR3 here is CATSRGGQPNEQFF. CDR3 bases: TGTGCCACCAGCAGAGGGGGACAGCCCAATGAGCAGTTCTTC. The full variable domain, in which reference TRBV15 and TRBJ2-1 provide the parts outside the CDR3, is DAMVIQNPRYQVTQFGKPVTLSCSQTLNHNVMYWYQQKSSQAPKLLFHYYDKDFNNEADTPDNFQSRRPNTSFCFLDIRSPGLGDTAMYLCATSRGGQPNEQFFGPGTRLTVL.

This clone was seen more than once but under ten times. The rearrangement joins TRBV7-9 to TRBJ2-2; tentatively, D is TRBD1 (6 bases). Trimming pared 4 bases from V and 5 bases from J, leaving 8 bases between. The CDR3 covers 13 residues. The germline V gene has CDR1 SEHNR and CDR2 FQNEAQ (reference sequence). This chain's CDR3 is CASSSQGTGELFF. DNA for the CDR3: TGTGCCAGCAGCTCCCAGGGGACCGGGGAGCTGTTTTTT.

The chain combines TRBV9 with TRBJ2-1; possible D gene TRBD1, 5 bases. Germline V CDR1 and CDR2: SGDLS, YYNGEE. The CDR3 sequence is 18 residues long. The V end lost 3 bases, the J end lost 0 bases, and 19 bases lay between the germline ends. CDR3 loop: CASSEIPLGPGSYNEQFF. The CDR3 DNA follows: TGTGCCAGCAGCGAGATCCCCTTGGGGCCTGGCTCCTACAATGAGCAGTTCTTC.

The chain combines TRBV12-3 or TRBV12-4 with TRBJ1-1; D is undetermined. The ends were cut back, 3 bases at V and 1 base at J, with 6 bases in the middle. CDR3 length: 13 residues. CDR3 bases: TGTGCCAGCAGTTTTCCTACGAACACTGAAGCTTTCTTT. Amino acid sequence: CASSFPTNTEAFF.

Turning to this clone: A single base separates this from a much larger clone, so it may be a read error. The chain couples TRBV3-1 (or the pseudogene TRBV3-2) to TRBJ2-7, with D possibly TRBD2 on 5 matching bases. The CDR3 has 14 amino acids. Germline loops: CDR1 LGHDT, CDR2 YNNKEL (reference sequence). Trimming removed 4 bases from V and 0 bases from J, with 10 bases in between. The CDR3 sequence is CASSPGVGSYEQYF. The CDR3, as DNA: TGTGCCAGCAGCCCCGGGGTGGGCTCCTACGAGCAGTACTTC.